Sequencing of this TCR beta chain was carried out in a study of blood T cell repertoires in COVID-19. TCRdb keeps only in-frame clones here, not all; method: immunoSEQ multiplex PCR. The repertoire holds 350,000 to 450,000 clones, with more than 85% as singletons. Sample: PBMCs or T cells enriched from blood (not recorded which). This sequence was found in a woman aged 40 to 50 who had been exposed to COVID-19.

CDR3: CASSPPRERLAKYGYTF. The CDR3 DNA reads as TGTGCCAGCAGTCCTCCCCGTGAGCGGTTGGCAAAATATGGCTACACCTTC. V is TRBV6-6 and J is TRBJ1-2; D is unclear. Germline V CDR1 and CDR2: MNHNY, SVGAGI (reference sequence). The CDR3 totals 17 residues. V lost 5 bases and J 5 bases, leaving 24 bases between the germline ends.